The entry below describes one TCR beta chain. Antigen: not known. The entry originates in a study of CXCR3-negative and CXCR3-positive naive CD8 T cells. Study-level results: Partial loss of CXCR3 expression followed cryopreservation; most assays used fresh PBMCs.

UMI-tagged TRB cDNA libraries were built via 5' RACE. TCRdb reanalyzed the 5' RACE reads and collapses them to one entry per CDR3 protein, without DNA. The sample's table shows over 70,000 distinct CDR3 sequences. The CDR3 sequence is 14 residues long. The germline V gene has CDR1 MNHNS and CDR2 SASEGT. Naive CD8+ T cells carried a CD45RO-CCR7+CD27+CD95- phenotype. Input material: naive CXCR3- CD8+ T cells from blood. Sample subset: CD45RO-CCR7+CD27+CD95- naive CD8+ T cells lacking CXCR3 (TNR3-). The chain carries TRBV6-1 and TRBJ2-1. The clonotype was recovered from a human donor in good health. Some clones in this sample may be carry-over from other donors' samples. The CDR3 sequence: CASSEQVTANEQFF.